This TCR beta chain was observed in a study of shared clonotypes between healthy human individuals. About the study: With ages of 18 to 49, the donors were a couple of women and a few men. Three plates each covered CD4 naive and memory; CD8 naive two, CD8 memory one. Regarding the study as a whole: Genetic and exposure-history diversity was limited by the small donor number. Among donors, clonotype sharing was expected to be affected by sequencing depth.

TCRdb's table, derived via immunoSEQ multiplex PCR, lists solely in-frame clones and lacks some. The data show over 75,000 clones, 68% seen once. As concerns this clone: Its antigen remains unknown.

Trimming removed 5 bases at V and 2 bases at J, with 17 bases between. Germline V gene data show CDR1 as SQVTM and CDR2 as ANQGSEA. The length of the CDR3 is 15 residues. What was sequenced was memory CD8+ T cells sorted from blood. Subset reported: CD45RO+ cells pooled with CCR7-negative TemRA cells. This clonotype was sampled from a man aged 30 to 45 in good health. This sequence joins TRBV29-1 and TRBJ2-3; D may be TRBD2 (6 bases). CDR3 in DNA: TGCAGCGTTATAAGGGCGGGGTCAATCACAGATACGCAGTATTTT. Its protein product is CSVIRAGSITDTQYF.